Following are 14 T cell receptor beta chains from one sample sequenced in a study of blood T cell repertoires in COVID-19. Only in-frame clones appear in the TCRdb table, and some are missing; sequencing was by immunoSEQ multiplex PCR. The data contain 250,000 to 300,000 clones, roughly 91% of them singletons. The specimen sequenced was PBMCs or T cells enriched from blood (not recorded which). Receptors were obtained from a woman aged 55-69 years in a cohort exposed to, infected with or recovered from COVID-19 (not recorded which).

The chain combines TRBV14 with TRBJ2-7; 16 bases line up with TRBD2. The CDR3 length is 19 residues. J was trimmed by 1 base and V by 0 bases; bases with no gene match: 6. CDR1 SGHDN and CDR2 FVKESK come from the germline V gene. The CDR3 reads CASSQEPGLAGGRSYEQYF. DNA for the CDR3: TGTGCCAGCAGCCAAGAGCCGGGACTAGCGGGAGGGAGGTCCTACGAGCAGTACTTC.

The chain employs TRBV2 and TRBJ1-4, with 7 bases identical to TRBD1. With 4 bases clipped from V and 1 base from J, the junction kept 3 bases outside the gene matches. Looked up from germline, CDR1 is SNHLY and CDR2 is FYNNEI. This CDR3 region has 15 residues. The DNA of the CDR3 is TGTGCCAGCAGTGTACAGGGGAAAACTAATGAAAAACTGTTTTTT. Its protein is CASSVQGKTNEKLFF.

The rearrangement joins TRBV4-1 to TRBJ2-5, with D hard to call. The CDR3 has 14 residues. In germline, CDR1 is MGHRA, CDR2 YSYEKL. Trimming pared 0 bases from V and 5 bases from J, leaving 10 bases between. CDR3: CASSQESLRETQYF. Here the CDR3 DNA reads TGCGCCAGCAGCCAAGAATCGCTGCGGGAGACCCAGTACTTC.

The gene calls are TRBV3-1 (or the pseudogene TRBV3-2) and TRBJ2-5; unclear D gene. This CDR3 region has 13 residues. CDR1 and CDR2 from the germline V gene are LGHDT and YNNKEL (reference sequence). Trimming took off 4 bases at V and 7 bases at J, with 13 bases between the two ends. CDR3 DNA sequence: TGTGCCAGCAGCCCCGACCCCCTAGGGACCCAGTACTTC. Protein sequence: CASSPDPLGTQYF.

The chain joins TRBV10-1 to TRBJ2-3, with D perhaps matching TRBD2 (6 bases). The V and J ends lost 5 bases and 5 bases respectively, with 11 bases between them. CDR3 size: 13 residues. Per the germline V gene, CDR1 is WNHNN and CDR2 is SYGVQD (reference sequence). The CDR3 loop is CASSLAFGDTQYF. The CDR3 DNA reads TGCGCCAGCAGTCTAGCGTTCGGAGATACGCAGTATTTT.

As for this clone: Other DNA sequences in the sample encode the same CDR3. The V call is TRBV6-5, the J call TRBJ1-6; D remains ambiguous. CDR3 size: 14 residues. V was shortened by 0 bases and J by 7 bases, with 7 bases between the two germline ends. CDR1 is MNHEY and CDR2 is SVGAGI in the germline V gene. CDR3 in DNA: TGTGCCAGCAGTTACTCCCCAGTCAATTCACCCCTCCACTTT. Residues: CASSYSPVNSPLHF.

The chain recombines TRBV20-1 with TRBJ2-3; the match to TRBD2 covers 11 bases. CDR1 DFQATT and CDR2 SNEGSKA come from the germline V gene (reference sequence). CDR3 length: 15 amino acids. J was trimmed by 1 base and V by 6 bases; bases with no gene match: 6. The CDR3 protein is CSASPSGRRTDTQYF. DNA of the CDR3: TGCAGTGCGAGTCCTAGCGGGAGGCGCACAGATACGCAGTATTTT.

This clone was seen a single time. J is TRBJ2-2 and V is TRBV27, with TRBD2 matching 10 bases. Germline CDR1 reads MNHEY; CDR2 reads SMNVEV (reference sequence). This CDR3 has 16 residues. After removal of 10 bases from V and 5 bases from J, the junction contained 13 bases not matched to a gene. The CDR3 spells CATKREGRALTGELFF. The CDR3 bases are TGTGCCACCAAGCGGGAGGGTAGGGCCTTGACCGGGGAGCTGTTTTTT.

The genes are TRBV5-8 and TRBJ2-7; possibly TRBD2 for D (5 bases). The CDR3 loop spans 14 amino acids. With 3 bases removed from V and 5 bases from J, the gap between germline ends came to 15 bases. CDR1 and CDR2 from the germline V gene are SGHTS and YDEGEE. Written as DNA, the CDR3 is TGTGCCAGCAGCTGGGGAGAGGGCCGGAACGAGCAGTACTTC. Its protein product is CASSWGEGRNEQYF.

This clone is a singleton in its sample. The chain links TRBV18 to TRBJ1-1; TRBD1 is a possible D gene (5 bases). Germline CDR1 KGHSH, CDR2 LQKENI. The CDR3 sequence is 17 residues long. V dropped 1 base and J dropped 1 base, with 16 bases sitting between them. The CDR3, as DNA: TGTGCCAGCTCACCACAAGCCCCAATGACAGCGAACACTGAAGCTTTCTTT. Protein: CASSPQAPMTANTEAFF.

This clone was counted a few times. This chain connects TRBV28 to TRBJ1-2; 12 positions match TRBD1. Germline V gene lookup returns CDR1 MDHEN and CDR2 SYDVKM. V was pared by 6 bases and J by 8 bases, with 4 bases of the junction left unmatched. The CDR3 spans 13 residues. CDR3 nucleotide sequence: TGTGCCAGCAGAGCCGGGACAGGGGGCGGCTACACCTTC. This codes for CASRAGTGGGYTF.

The chain is built from TRBV28 and TRBJ2-1; perhaps TRBD2 as D (6 bases). From germline, CDR1 is MDHEN and CDR2 SYDVKM. There are 15 residues in the CDR3. Trimming left V 6 bases short and J 8 bases short, with 20 bases between. The CDR3 protein is CASRARGAGFDEQFF. Here the CDR3 DNA reads TGTGCCAGCAGGGCCAGAGGTGCGGGATTCGATGAGCAGTTCTTC.

The genes are TRBV19 and TRBJ2-7; D is perhaps TRBD1 (7 bases). The CDR3 spans 17 residues. Trimming stripped 9 bases from V and 5 bases from J, with 29 bases between. Looked up from germline, CDR1 is LNHDA and CDR2 is SQIVND (reference sequence). CDR3 DNA sequence: TGTGCCAGCTTACCGAGGGGGCGAGGGGGGAAAGAGGACGAGCAGTACTTC. Translation: CASLPRGRGGKEDEQYF.

V is TRBV2 and J is TRBJ2-5; 10 bases agree with TRBD1. The V gene end was trimmed by 5 bases and the J gene end by 4 bases; junction bases not matched to a gene: 1. Germline values: CDR1 SNHLY, CDR2 FYNNEI. This CDR3 is 13 amino acids long. CDR3 sequence (DNA): TGTGCCAGCAGTAGGGACAGGGGAGAGACCCAGTACTTC. Its protein product is CASSRDRGETQYF.